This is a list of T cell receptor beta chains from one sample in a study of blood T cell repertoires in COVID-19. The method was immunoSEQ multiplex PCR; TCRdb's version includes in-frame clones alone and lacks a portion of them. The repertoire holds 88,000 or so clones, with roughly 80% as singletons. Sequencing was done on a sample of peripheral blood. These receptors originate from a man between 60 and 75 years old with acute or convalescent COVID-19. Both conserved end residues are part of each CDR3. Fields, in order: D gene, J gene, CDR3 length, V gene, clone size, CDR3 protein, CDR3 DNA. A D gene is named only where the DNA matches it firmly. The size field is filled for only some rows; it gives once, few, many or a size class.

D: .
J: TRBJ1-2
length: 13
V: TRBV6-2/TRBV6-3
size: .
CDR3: CASSLQLNYGYTF
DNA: TGTGCCAGCAGCCTCCAACTAAACTATGGCTACACCTTC

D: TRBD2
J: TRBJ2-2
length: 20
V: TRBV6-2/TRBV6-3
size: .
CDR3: CASSFSRGSGVNANTGELFF
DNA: TGTGCCAGCAGTTTCTCCCGAGGTAGCGGGGTAAACGCGAACACCGGGGAGCTGTTTTTT

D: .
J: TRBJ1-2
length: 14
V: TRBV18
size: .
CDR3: CASSPGQGGVGYTF
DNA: TGTGCCAGCTCACCAGGGCAGGGTGGTGTCGGCTACACCTTC

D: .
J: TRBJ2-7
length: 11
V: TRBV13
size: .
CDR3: CASSVAREQYF
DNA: TGTGCCAGCAGCGTGGCACGCGAGCAGTACTTC

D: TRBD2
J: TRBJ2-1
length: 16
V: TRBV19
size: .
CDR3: CASSILGLAENNEQFF
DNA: TGTGCCAGTAGTATTCTAGGACTAGCGGAAAACAATGAGCAGTTCTTC

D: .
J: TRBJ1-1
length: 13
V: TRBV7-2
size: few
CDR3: CASSQGQPTEAFF
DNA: TGTGCCAGCAGCCAAGGACAGCCCACTGAAGCTTTCTTT

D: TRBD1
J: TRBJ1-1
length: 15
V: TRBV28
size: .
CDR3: CASRGADRTNTEAFF
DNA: TGTGCCAGCAGGGGAGCGGACAGGACTAACACTGAAGCTTTCTTT

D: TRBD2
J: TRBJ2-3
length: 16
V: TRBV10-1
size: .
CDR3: CASSSRSGGEADTQYF
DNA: TGCGCCAGCAGTTCACGAAGCGGGGGCGAGGCAGATACGCAGTATTTT

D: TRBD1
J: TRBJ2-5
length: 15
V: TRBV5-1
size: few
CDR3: CASSLGQGIQETQYF
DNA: TGCGCCAGCAGCTTGGGACAGGGAATTCAAGAGACCCAGTACTTC

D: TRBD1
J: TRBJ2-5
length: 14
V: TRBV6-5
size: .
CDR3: CASRDRGLLETQYF
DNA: TGTGCCAGCAGGGACAGGGGGCTTCTGGAGACCCAGTACTTC

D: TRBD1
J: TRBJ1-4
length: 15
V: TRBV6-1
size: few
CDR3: CASSDPGQGDEKLFF
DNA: TGTGCCAGCAGTGACCCGGGACAGGGGGATGAAAAACTGTTTTTT

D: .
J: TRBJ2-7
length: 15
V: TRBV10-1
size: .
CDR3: CASSESGAAAYEQYF
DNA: TGCGCCAGCAGTGAGTCGGGGGCAGCCGCCTACGAGCAGTACTTC

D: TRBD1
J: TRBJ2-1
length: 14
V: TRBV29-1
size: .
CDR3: CSVEGRGIYNEQFF
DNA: TGCAGCGTTGAAGGCAGGGGGATCTACAATGAGCAGTTCTTC

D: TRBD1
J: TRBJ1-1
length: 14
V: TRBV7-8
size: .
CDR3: CASSLAGGAVEAFF
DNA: TGTGCCAGCAGCTTAGCAGGGGGCGCAGTGGAAGCTTTCTTT

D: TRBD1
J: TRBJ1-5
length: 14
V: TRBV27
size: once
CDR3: CASDQTGASQPQHF
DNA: TGTGCCAGCGATCAAACAGGGGCAAGTCAGCCCCAGCATTTT

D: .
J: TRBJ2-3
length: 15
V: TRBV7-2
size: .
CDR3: CASSSDSSSTDTQYF
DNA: TGTGCCAGCAGCTCCGACAGTAGTAGCACAGATACGCAGTATTTT

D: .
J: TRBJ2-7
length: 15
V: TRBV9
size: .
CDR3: CASSVAWSSQDEQYF
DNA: TGTGCCAGCAGCGTAGCTTGGAGCTCGCAAGACGAGCAGTACTTC

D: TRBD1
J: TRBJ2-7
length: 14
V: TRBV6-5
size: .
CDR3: CASRYRDRGYEQYF
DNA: TGTGCCAGCAGATACCGGGACAGGGGCTACGAGCAGTACTTC

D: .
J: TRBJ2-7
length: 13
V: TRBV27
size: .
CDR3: CASKGLLSYEQYF
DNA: TGTGCCAGCAAGGGGCTCCTCTCCTACGAGCAGTACTTC

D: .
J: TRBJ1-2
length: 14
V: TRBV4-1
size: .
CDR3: CASSQDNGFYGYTF
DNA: TGCGCCAGCAGCCAAGATAACGGTTTCTATGGCTACACCTTC

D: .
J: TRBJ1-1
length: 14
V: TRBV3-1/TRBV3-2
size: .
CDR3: CASSQVGLNTEAFF
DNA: TGTGCCAGCAGCCAAGTGGGGCTGAACACTGAAGCTTTCTTT

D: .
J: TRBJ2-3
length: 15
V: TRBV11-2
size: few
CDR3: CASSFRLSSTDTQYF
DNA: TGTGCCAGCAGCTTCAGACTATCTAGCACAGATACGCAGTATTTT

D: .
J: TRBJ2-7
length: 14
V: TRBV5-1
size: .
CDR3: CASSLVSGSYEQYF
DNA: TGCGCCAGCAGCTTGGTTTCCGGCTCCTACGAGCAGTACTTC

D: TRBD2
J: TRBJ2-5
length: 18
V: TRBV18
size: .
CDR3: CASPPFEPTSGMRETQYF
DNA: TGTGCCAGCCCACCATTTGAACCGACTAGCGGGATGAGGGAGACCCAGTACTTC

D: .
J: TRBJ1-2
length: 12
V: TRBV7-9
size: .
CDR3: CASSRTGSGYTF
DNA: TGTGCCAGCAGTCGAACAGGGAGCGGCTACACCTTC

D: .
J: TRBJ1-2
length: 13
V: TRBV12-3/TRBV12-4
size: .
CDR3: CASSSGPNYGYTF
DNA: TGTGCCAGCAGTTCAGGGCCTAACTATGGCTACACCTTC

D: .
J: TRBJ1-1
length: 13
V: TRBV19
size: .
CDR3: CASEHRAETEAFF
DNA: TGTGCCAGCGAGCACAGGGCTGAAACTGAAGCTTTCTTT

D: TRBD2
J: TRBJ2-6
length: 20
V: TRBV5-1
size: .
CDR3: CASSPGREGFQSSGANVLTF
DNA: TGCGCCAGCAGCCCAGGTAGGGAGGGGTTTCAGAGCTCTGGGGCCAACGTCCTGACTTTC

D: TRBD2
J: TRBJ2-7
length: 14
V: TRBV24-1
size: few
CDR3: CATSDGLAGSKQYF
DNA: TGTGCCACCAGTGATGGCCTAGCGGGGTCTAAGCAGTACTTC

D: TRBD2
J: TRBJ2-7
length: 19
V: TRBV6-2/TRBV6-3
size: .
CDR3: CASSYTDGRDYLGGYEQYF
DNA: TGTGCCAGCAGTTATACCGACGGAAGGGACTACTTGGGAGGGTACGAGCAGTACTTC

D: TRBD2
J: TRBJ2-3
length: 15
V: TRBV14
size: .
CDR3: CASSYLAGDWDTQYF
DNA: TGTGCCAGCAGCTATCTAGCGGGAGATTGGGATACGCAGTATTTT

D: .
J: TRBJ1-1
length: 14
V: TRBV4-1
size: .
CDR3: CASSQDVADTEAFF
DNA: TGCGCCAGCAGCCAAGATGTGGCAGACACTGAAGCTTTCTTT

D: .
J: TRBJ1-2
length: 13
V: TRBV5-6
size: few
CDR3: CASSSWTKLGYTF
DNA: TGTGCCAGCAGCTCGTGGACGAAACTAGGGTACACCTTC

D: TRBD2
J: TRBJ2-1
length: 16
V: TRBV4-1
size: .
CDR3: CASSQDGLAGGNEQFF
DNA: TGCGCCAGCAGCCAAGATGGGCTAGCGGGGGGCAATGAGCAGTTCTTC

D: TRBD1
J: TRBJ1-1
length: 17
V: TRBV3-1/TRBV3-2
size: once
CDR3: CASSPWDAQGSNTEAFF
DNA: TGTGCCAGCAGCCCTTGGGACGCACAGGGGTCGAACACTGAAGCTTTCTTT

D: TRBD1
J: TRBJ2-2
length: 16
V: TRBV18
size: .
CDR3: CASSPGGQGVAGELFF
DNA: TGTGCCAGCTCACCGGGGGGACAGGGTGTCGCCGGGGAGCTGTTTTTT

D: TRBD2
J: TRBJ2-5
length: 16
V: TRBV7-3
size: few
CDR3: CASSLGREGRRETQYF
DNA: TGTGCCAGCAGCTTAGGGAGGGAGGGCCGTCGAGAGACCCAGTACTTC

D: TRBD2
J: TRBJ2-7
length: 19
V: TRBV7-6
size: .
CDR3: CASSLDSRTSGSFNYEQYF
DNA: TGTGCCAGCAGCTTAGACTCGAGGACTAGCGGGAGCTTCAACTACGAGCAGTACTTC

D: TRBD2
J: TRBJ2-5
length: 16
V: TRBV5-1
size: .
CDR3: CASSVIAGEYQETQYF
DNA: TGCGCCAGCAGCGTTATAGCGGGAGAGTACCAAGAGACCCAGTACTTC

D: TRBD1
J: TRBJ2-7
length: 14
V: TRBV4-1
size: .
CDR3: CASRPPGQEYEQYF
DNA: TGCGCCAGCAGACCTCCGGGACAGGAGTACGAGCAGTACTTC

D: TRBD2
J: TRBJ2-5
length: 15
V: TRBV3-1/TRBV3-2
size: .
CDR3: CASSQGGGLGETQYF
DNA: TGTGCCAGCAGCCAAGGCGGGGGGCTCGGGGAGACCCAGTACTTC

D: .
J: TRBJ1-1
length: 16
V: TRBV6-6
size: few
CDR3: CASSYPFTGFKGEAFF
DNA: TGTGCCAGCAGTTACCCCTTCACAGGTTTTAAAGGTGAAGCTTTCTTT